A single T cell receptor (beta chain) is shown here with its context. The antigen is undetermined. The V segment lost 2 bases and the J segment 1 base; nucleotides outside the gene matches: 2. This CDR3 has 17 residues. The germline V gene has CDR1 LGHDT and CDR2 YNNKEL (reference sequence). TCRdb's table, derived via immunoSEQ multiplex PCR, lists solely in-frame clones and lacks some. This sample has 100,000 or so clones, with around 80% found just once. This sample was taken from a study of Ad26.COV2.S vaccination and SARS-CoV-2 variants. Study observations and caveats: Possibly, TCR breadth and depth analyses underestimated total T cell responses. Among vaccine recipients, spike-specific TCR breadth exceeded that of placebo recipients.

The clonotype comes from a human donor who had recovered from COVID-19. Sequenced material: peripheral blood, taken after recovery from COVID-19. This chain connects TRBV3-1 (or the pseudogene TRBV3-2) to TRBJ2-1; TRBD2 matches 13 bases. CDR3 bases: TGTGCCAGCAGCCAAAGGACTAGCGGGGGATCCTACAATGAGCAGTTCTTC. Protein sequence: CASSQRTSGGSYNEQFF.